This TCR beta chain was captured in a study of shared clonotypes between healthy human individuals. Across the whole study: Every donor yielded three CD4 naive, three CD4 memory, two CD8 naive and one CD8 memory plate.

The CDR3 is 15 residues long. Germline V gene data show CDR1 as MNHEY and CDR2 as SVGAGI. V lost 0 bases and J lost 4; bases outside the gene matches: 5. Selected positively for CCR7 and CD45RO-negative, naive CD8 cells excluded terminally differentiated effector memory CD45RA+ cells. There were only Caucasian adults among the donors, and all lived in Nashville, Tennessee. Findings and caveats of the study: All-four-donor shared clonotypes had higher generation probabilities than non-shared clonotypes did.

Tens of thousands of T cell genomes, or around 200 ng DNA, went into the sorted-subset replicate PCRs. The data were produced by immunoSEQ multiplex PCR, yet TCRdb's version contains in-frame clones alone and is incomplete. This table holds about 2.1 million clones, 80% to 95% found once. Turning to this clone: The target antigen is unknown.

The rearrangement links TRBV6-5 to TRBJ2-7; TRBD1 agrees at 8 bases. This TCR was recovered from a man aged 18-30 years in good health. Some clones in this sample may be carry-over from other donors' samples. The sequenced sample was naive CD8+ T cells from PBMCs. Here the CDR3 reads CASSYSSDRAYEQYF. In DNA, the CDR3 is TGTGCCAGCAGTTACTCGTCGGACAGGGCTTACGAGCAGTACTTC.